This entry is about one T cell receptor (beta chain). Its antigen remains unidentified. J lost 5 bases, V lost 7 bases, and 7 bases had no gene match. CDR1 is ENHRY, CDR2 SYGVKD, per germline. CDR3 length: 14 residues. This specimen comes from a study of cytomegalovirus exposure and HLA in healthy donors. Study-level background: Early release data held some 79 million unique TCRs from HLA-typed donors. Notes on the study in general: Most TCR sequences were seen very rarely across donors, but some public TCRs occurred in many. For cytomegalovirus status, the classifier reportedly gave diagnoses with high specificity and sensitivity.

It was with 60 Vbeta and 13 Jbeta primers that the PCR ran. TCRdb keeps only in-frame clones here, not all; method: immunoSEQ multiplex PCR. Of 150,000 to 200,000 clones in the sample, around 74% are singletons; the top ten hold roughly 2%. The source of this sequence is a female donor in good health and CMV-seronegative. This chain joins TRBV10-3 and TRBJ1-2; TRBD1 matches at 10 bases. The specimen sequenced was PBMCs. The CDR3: CAITPVGQGYGYTF. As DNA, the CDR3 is TGTGCCATCACCCCCGTGGGACAGGGGTATGGCTACACCTTC.